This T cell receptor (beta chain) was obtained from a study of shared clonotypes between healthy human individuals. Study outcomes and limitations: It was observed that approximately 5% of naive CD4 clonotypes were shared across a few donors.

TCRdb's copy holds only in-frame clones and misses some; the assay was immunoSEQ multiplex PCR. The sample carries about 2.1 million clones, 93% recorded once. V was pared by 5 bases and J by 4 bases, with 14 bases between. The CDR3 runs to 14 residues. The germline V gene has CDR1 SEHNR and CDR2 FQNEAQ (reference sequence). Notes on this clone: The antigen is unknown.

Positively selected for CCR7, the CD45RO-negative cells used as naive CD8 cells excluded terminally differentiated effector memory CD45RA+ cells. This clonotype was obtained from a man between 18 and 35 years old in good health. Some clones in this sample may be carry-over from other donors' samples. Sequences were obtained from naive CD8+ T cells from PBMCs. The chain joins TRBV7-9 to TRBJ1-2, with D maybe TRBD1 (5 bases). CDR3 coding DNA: TGTGCCAGCAGCCCACCCAGGGCAGCCTATGGCTACACCTTC. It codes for CASSPPRAAYGYTF.